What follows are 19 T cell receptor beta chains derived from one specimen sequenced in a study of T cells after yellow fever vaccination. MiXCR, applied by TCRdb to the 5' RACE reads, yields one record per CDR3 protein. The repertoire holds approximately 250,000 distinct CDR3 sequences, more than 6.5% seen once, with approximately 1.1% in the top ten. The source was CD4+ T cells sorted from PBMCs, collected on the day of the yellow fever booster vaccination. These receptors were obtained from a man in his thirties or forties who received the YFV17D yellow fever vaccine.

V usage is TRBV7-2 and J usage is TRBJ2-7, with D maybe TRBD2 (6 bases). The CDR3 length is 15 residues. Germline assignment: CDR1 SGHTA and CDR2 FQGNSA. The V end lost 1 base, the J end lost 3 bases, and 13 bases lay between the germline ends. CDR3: CASSLVGGTDYEQYF. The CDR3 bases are TGTGCCAGCAGCTTAGTAGGAGGGACCGACTACGAGCAGTACTTC. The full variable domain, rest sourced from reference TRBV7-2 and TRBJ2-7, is GAGVSQSPSNKVTEKGKDVELRCDPISGHTALYWYRQSLGQGLEFLIYFQGNSAPDKSGLPSDRFSAERTGGSVSTLTIQRTQQEDSAVYLCASSLVGGTDYEQYFGPGTRLTVT.

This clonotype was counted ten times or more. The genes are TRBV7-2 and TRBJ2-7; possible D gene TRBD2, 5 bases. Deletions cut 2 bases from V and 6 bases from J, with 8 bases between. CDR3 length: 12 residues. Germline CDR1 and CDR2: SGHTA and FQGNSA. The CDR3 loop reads CASSLTRAEQYF. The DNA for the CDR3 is TGTGCCAGCAGCTTAACGAGGGCCGAGCAGTACTTC.

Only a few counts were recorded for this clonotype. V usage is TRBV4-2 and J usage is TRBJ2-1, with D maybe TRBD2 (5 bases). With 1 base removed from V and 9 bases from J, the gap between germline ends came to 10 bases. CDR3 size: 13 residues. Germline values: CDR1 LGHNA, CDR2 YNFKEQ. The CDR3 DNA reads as TGTGCCAGCAGCCAAGGGATAAGCGGTGAGCAGTTCTTC. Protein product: CASSQGISGEQFF.

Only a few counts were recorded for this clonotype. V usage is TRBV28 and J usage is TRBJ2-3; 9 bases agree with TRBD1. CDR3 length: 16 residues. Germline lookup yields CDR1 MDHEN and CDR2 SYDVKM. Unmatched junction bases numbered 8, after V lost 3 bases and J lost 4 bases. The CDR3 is CASSFAGTGISDTQYF. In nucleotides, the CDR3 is TGTGCCAGCAGTTTTGCTGGGACAGGGATTTCAGATACGCAGTATTTT.

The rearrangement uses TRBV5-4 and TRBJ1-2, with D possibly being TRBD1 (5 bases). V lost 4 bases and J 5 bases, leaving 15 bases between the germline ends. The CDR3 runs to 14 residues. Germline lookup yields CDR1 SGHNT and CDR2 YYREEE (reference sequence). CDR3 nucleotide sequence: TGTGCCAGCAGCCCCAGGGAATATGGATATGGCTACACCTTC. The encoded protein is CASSPREYGYGYTF.

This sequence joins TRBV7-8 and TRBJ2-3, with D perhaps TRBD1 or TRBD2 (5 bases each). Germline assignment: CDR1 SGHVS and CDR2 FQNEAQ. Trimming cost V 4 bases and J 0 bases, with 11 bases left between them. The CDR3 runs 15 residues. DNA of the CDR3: TGTGCCAGCAGCTCTCCGGGACCGAGCACAGATACGCAGTATTTT. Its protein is CASSSPGPSTDTQYF.

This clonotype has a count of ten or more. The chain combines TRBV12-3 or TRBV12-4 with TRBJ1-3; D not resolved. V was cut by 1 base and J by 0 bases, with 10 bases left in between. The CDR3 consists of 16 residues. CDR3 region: CASSLVSAFSGNTIYF. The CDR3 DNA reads TGTGCCAGCAGTTTAGTATCGGCCTTCTCTGGAAACACCATATATTTT.

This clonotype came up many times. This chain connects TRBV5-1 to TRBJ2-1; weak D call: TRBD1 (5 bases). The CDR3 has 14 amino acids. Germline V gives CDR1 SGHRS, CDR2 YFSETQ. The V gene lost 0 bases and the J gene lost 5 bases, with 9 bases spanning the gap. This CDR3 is CASSLAAGNNEQFF. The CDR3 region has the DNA TGCGCCAGCAGCTTGGCGGCAGGGAACAATGAGCAGTTCTTC. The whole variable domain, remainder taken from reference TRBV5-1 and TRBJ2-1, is KAGVTQTPRYLIKTRGQQVTLSCSPISGHRSVSWYQQTPGQGLQFLFEYFSETQRNKGNFPGRFSGRQFSNSRSEMNVSTLELGDSALYLCASSLAAGNNEQFFGPGTRLTVL.

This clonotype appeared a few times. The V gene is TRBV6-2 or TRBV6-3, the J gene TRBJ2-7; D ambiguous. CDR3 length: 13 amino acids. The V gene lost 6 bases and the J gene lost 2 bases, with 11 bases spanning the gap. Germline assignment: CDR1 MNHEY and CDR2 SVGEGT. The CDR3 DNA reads TGTGCCAGCAGCCCTCAAAGGACCTACGAGCAGTACTTC. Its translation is CASSPQRTYEQYF.

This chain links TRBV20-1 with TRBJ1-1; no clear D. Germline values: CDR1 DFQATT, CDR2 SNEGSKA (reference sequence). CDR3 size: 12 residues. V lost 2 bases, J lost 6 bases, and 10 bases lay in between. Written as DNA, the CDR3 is TGCAGTGCTAGATCGGGATTCTCTGAAGCTTTCTTT. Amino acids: CSARSGFSEAFF.

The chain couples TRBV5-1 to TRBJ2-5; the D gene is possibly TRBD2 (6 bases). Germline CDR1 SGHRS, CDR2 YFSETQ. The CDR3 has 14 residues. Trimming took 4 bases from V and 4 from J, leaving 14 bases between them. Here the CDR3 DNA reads TGCGCCAGCAGCCCCCGCGTCGGGGGAGAGACCCAGTACTTC. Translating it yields CASSPRVGGETQYF.

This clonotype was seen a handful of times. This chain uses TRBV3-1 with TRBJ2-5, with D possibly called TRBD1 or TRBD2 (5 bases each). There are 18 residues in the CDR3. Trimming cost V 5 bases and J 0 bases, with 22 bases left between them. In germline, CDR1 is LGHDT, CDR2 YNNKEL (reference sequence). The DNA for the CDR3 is TGTGCCAGCAGCTCCCTGGGGACCGGGAATTGGTACCAAGAGACCCAGTACTTC. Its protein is CASSSLGTGNWYQETQYF.

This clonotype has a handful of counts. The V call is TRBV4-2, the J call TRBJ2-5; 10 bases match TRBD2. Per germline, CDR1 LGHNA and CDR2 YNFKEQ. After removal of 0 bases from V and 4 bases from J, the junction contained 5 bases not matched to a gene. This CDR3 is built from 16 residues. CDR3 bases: TGTGCCAGCAGCCAAGAGGCAGCGGGAGGGCGAGAGACCCAGTACTTC. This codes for CASSQEAAGGRETQYF.

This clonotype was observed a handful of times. CDR3 DNA: TGTGCCAGCAGCGTAGACCAGGGTAGGCAGCCCCAGCATTTT. It encodes CASSVDQGRQPQHF. The chain joins TRBV9 to TRBJ1-5, with D possibly being TRBD1 (5 bases). Trimming shortened V by 0 bases and J by 7 bases, and 11 bases separated the two germline ends. The CDR3 is made up of 14 amino acids. CDR1 is SGDLS and CDR2 is YYNGEE in the germline V gene.

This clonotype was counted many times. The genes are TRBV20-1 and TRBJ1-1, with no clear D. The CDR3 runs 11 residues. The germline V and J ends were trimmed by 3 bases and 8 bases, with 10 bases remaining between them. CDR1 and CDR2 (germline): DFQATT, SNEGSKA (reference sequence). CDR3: CSASQNFEAFF. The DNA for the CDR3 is TGCAGTGCTAGTCAGAATTTCGAAGCTTTCTTT.

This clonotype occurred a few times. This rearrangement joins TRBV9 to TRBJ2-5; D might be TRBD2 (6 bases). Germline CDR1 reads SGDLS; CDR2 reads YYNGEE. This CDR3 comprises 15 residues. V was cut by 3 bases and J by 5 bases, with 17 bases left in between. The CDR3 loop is CASSATGVLEETQYF. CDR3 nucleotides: TGTGCCAGCAGCGCCACGGGGGTATTGGAGGAGACCCAGTACTTC.

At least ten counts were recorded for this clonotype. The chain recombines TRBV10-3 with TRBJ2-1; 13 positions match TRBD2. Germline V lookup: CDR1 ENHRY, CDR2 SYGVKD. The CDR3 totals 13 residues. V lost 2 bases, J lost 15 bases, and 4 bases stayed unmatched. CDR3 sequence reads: CAISEGLAGVPFF. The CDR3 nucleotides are TGTGCCATCAGTGAGGGACTAGCGGGAGTGCCGTTCTTC.

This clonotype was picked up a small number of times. DNA of the CDR3: TGCAGTGCCCAGAGGGACGGGTACAATGAGCAGTTCTTC. Residues: CSAQRDGYNEQFF. The rearrangement links TRBV20-1 to TRBJ2-1; either TRBD1 or TRBD2 may supply D (5 bases each). This CDR3 has 13 amino acids. Germline lookup yields CDR1 DFQATT and CDR2 SNEGSKA (reference sequence). Trimming took off 6 bases at V and 4 bases at J, with 13 bases between the two ends.

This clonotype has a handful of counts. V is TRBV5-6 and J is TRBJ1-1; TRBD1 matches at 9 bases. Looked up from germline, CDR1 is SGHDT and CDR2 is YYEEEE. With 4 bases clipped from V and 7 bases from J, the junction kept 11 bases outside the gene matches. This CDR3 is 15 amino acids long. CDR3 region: CASSRPDRGVGEAFF. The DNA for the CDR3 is TGTGCCAGCAGCCGGCCCGACAGGGGGGTGGGTGAAGCTTTCTTT.